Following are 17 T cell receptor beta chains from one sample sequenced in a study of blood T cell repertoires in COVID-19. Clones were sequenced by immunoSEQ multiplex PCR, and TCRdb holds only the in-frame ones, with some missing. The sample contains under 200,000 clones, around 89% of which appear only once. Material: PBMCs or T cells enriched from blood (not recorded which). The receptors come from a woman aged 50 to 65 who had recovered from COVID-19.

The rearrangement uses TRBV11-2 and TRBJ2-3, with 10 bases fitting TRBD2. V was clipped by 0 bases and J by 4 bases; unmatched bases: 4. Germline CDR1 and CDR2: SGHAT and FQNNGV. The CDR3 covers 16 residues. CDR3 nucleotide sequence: TGTGCCAGCAGCTTAGAAAGCGGGGGGGCTTCAGATACGCAGTATTTT. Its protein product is CASSLESGGASDTQYF. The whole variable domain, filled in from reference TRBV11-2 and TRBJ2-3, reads EAGVAQSPRYKIIEKRQSVAFWCNPISGHATLYWYQQILGQGPKLLIQFQNNGVVDDSQLPKDRFSAERLKGVDSTLKIQPAKLEDSAVYLCASSLESGGASDTQYFGPGTRLTVL.

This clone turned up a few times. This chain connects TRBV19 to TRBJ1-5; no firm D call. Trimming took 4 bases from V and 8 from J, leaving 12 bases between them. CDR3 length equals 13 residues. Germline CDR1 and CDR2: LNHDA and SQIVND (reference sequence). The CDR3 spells CASSSGQFKPQHF. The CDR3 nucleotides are TGTGCCAGTAGTAGTGGGCAGTTTAAGCCCCAGCATTTT. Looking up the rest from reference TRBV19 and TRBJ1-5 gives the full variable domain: DGGITQSPKYLFRKEGQNVTLSCEQNLNHDAMYWYRQDPGQGLRLIYYSQIVNDFQKGDIAEGYSVSREKKESFPLTVTSAQKNPTAFYLCASSSGQFKPQHFGDGTRLSIL.

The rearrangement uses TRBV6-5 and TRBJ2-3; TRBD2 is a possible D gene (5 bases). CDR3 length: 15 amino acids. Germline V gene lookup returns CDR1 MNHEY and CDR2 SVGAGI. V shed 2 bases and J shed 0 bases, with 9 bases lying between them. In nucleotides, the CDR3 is TGTGCCAGCAGTTACAAGAGCGGAAGCACAGATACGCAGTATTTT. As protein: CASSYKSGSTDTQYF.

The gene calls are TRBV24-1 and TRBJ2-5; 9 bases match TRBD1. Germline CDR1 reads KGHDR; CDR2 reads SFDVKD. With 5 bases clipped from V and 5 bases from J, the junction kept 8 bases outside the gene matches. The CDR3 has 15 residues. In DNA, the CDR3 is TGTGCCACCAGTGGAGGGACAGGGATGGGGGAGACCCAGTACTTC. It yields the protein CATSGGTGMGETQYF.

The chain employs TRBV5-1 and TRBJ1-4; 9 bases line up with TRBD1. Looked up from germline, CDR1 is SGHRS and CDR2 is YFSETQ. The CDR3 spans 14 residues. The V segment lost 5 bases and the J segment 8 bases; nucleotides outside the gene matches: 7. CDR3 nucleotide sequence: TGCGCCAGCAGTTACCGGACAGGGGTCGAAAAACTGTTTTTT. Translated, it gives CASSYRTGVEKLFF.

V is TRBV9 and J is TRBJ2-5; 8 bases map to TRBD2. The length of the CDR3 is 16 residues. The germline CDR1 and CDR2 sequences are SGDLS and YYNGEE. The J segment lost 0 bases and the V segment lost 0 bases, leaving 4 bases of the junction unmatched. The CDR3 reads CASSVGGLANQETQYF. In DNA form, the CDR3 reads TGTGCCAGCAGCGTAGGAGGACTAGCAAACCAAGAGACCCAGTACTTC.

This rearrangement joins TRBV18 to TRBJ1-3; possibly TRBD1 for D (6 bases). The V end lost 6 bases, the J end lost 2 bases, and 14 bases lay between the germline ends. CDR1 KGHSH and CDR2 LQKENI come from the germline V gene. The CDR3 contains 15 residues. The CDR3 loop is CASSHGTSAGNTIYF. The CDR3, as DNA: TGTGCCAGCTCCCACGGGACATCGGCTGGAAACACCATATATTTT.

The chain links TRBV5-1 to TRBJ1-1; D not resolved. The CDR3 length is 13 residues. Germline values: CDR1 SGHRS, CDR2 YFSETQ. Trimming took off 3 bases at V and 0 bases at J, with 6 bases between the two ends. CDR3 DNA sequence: TGCGCCAGCAGCTCGACTATGAACACTGAAGCTTTCTTT. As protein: CASSSTMNTEAFF.

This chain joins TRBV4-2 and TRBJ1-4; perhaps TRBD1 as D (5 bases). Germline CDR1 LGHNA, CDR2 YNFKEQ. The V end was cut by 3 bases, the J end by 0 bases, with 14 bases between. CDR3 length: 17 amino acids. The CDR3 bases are TGTGCCAGCAGCCAGTCCCCGGACACAGCAACTAATGAAAAACTGTTTTTT. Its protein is CASSQSPDTATNEKLFF.

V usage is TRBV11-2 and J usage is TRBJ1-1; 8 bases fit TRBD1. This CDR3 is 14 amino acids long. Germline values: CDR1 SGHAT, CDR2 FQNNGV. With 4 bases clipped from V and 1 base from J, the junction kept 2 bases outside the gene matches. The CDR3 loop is CASSWDRRNTEAFF. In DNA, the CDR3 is TGTGCCAGCAGCTGGGACAGGAGGAACACTGAAGCTTTCTTT.

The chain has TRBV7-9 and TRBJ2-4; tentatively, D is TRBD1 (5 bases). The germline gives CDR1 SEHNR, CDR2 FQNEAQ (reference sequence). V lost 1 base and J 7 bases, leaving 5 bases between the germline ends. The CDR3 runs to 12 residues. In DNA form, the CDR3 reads TGTGCCAGCAGCTTAGAGGGGAACATTCAGTACTTC. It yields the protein CASSLEGNIQYF.

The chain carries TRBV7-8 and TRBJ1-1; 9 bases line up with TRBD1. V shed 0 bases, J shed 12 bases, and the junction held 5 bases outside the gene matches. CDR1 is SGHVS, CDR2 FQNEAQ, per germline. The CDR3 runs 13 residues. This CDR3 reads CASSLAGTGRPFF. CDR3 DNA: TGTGCCAGCAGCTTAGCCGGGACAGGGAGACCTTTCTTT. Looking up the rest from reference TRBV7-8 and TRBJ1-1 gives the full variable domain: GAGVSQSPRYKVAKRGQDVALRCDPISGHVSLFWYQQALGQGPEFLTYFQNEAQLDKSGLPSDRFFAERPEGSVSTLKIQRTQQEDSAVYLCASSLAGTGRPFFGQGTRLTVV.

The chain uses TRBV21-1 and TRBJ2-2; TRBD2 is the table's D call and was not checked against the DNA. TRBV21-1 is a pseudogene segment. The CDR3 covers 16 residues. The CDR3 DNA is TGTGCCAGCAGCAAGCCCGGGAGCCCGAACACCGGGGAGCTGTTTTTT. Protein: CASSKPGSPNTGELFF.

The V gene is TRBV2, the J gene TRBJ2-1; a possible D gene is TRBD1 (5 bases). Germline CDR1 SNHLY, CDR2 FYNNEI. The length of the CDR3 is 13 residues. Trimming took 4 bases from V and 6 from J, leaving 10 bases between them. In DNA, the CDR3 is TGTGCCAGCAGTGGGCCCAGGGCCAATGAGCAGTTCTTC. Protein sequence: CASSGPRANEQFF.

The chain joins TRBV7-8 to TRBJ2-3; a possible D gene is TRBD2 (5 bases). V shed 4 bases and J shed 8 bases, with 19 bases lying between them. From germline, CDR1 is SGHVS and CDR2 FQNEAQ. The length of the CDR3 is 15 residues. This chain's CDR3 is CASSSQSLRDGTQYF. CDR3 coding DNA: TGTGCCAGCAGCTCCCAATCCTTGAGGGATGGTACGCAGTATTTT.

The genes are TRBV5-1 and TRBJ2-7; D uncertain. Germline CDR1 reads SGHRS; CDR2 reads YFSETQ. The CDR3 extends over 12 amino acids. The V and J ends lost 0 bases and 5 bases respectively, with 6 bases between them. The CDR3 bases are TGCGCCAGCAGCTTGGACAGCCACGAGCAGTACTTC. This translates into CASSLDSHEQYF.

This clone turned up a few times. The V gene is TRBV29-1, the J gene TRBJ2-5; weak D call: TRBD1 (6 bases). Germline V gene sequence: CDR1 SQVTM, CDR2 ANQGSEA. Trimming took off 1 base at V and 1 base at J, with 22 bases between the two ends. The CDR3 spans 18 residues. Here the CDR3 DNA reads TGCAGCGTTGAAGTGGATTATAGGGACATGGGGGTCCAAGAGACCCAGTACTTC. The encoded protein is CSVEVDYRDMGVQETQYF. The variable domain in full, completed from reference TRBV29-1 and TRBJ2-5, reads SAVISQKPSRDICQRGTSLTIQCQVDSQVTMMFWYRQQPGQSLTLIATANQGSEATYESGFVIDKFPISRPNLTFSTLTVSNMSPEDSSIYLCSVEVDYRDMGVQETQYFGPGTRLLVL.